The source of this T cell receptor (beta chain) is a study of shared clonotypes between healthy human individuals (dated by TCRdb to about 2020). The study in broad terms: The cohort included a few men and a couple of women between 18 and 49 years of age. To increase sequencing depth and limit assay-specific biases, TCR repertoire library preparation and sequencing were carried out by different laboratories using diverse techniques. To estimate repertoire size and how much clonotype sharing occurs between individuals, the study deeply sequenced the blood TCR repertoires of about 5 healthy adults. For each donor, CD4 naive and CD4 memory were each run on three plates, CD8 naive on two plates, and CD8 memory on one plate. Leukapheresis yielded between about 0.85 and 9.5 billion PBMCs per donor. Broad study findings and their caveats: Rarefaction of sorted-subset datasets indicated incomplete sequencing despite the large sequencing depth. Sampling was restricted to blood, and TCR repertoires in tissues likely differ from the TCR repertoires found in blood. Based on pairwise subsampling, the degree of clonotype sharing among donors was expected to be affected by sequencing depth. Sharing across a few donors was observed for approximately 5% of naive CD4, less than 4% of naive CD8, 2.3% of memory CD4, and roughly 0.43% of memory CD8 clonotypes. Compared with non-shared clonotypes, the clonotypes found in all four sorted-subset donors had higher generation probabilities. Estimated clonotype richness was generally larger for naive than for memory subsets. The genetic and exposure-history diversity represented was limited by the small number of donors.

The donors were healthy, HIV-negative adults who had no recently reported acute infections or vaccinations. All donors were Caucasian adults living in Nashville, Tennessee, USA. CD4+ T cells were enriched through magnetic negative selection, after which naive cells were positively selected on CD45RA and the remaining negative fraction served as the memory subset. After blood collection by leukapheresis, PBMCs were isolated using Ficoll-Histopaque density gradient centrifugation and then cryopreserved in the vapor phase of liquid nitrogen. Purity and quantity of every magnetically sorted T cell population were checked by analytical flow cytometry. From each sorted fraction, genomic DNA was isolated and quantified by UV absorbance on a Nanodrop 2000c. Using the deep immunoSEQ assay, multiplex PCR amplified TCR CDR3 regions from genomic DNA. Extracted genomic DNA from each cell subset was distributed evenly across all wells of several immunoSEQ 96-well plates, and each plate was treated as a replicate. For sorted subsets, approximately 190 ng of genomic DNA, equivalent to some 30,000 T cell genomes, went into each replicate PCR. The purified libraries were quantified using a Qubit 3.0 fluorometer, sized with a Bioanalyzer 2100, and then quantified again using the KAPA Library Quantification kit. Every immunoSEQ 96-well plate was sequenced on a separate single-read 150-cycle Illumina NextSeq 550 flow cell. The source study handled its data this way. Because the immunoSEQ output included only junctional sequences and no quality scores, the filtering could not be the same as the filtering used for full-length reads. Sequences were annotated with PyIR, a Python wrapper for IgBLAST v1.9, using IMGT germline references to assign V/J genes and CDR3. Any read was removed if the V/J assignment was weak (E-value above 1e-6), the CDR3 was missing, or the read contained stop codons, out-of-frame junctions, or ambiguous translated residues. V3J clonotypes were defined by identical inferred V gene, J gene, and CDR3 amino acid sequence. The percentage overlap between two repertoires was calculated by dividing the number of shared unique clonotypes by the size of the smaller repertoire. Richness of each repertoire was evaluated using RTK rarefaction, the Chao1 estimator, and Recon v2.1 estimates of unobserved clonotypes. Generation probabilities were computed with OLGA for all TCRbeta clonotypes obtained by the gDNA method from a few donors. TCRdb provides this immuneACCESS table in a form limited to in-frame rearrangements. Some clones are lacking; in checked studies, under half of them reflect an unresolved V gene, and why the rest are absent is not known. Clone size and V and J calls were adopted from that table, with D and trimming inferred from the DNA. The sample profile shows some 2,500,000 clones; under 95% of them were found once. The ten biggest clones cover around 0.35% of the sample.

The CDR3, cysteine through phenylalanine, is 16 amino acids long. This entry keeps only the CDR3 DNA: 48 bases, framed from base 1. Reading the germline V gene gives CDR1 SGHAT and CDR2 FQNNGV. Germline trimming amounts to 7 bases on V and 8 bases on J, with 15 as the count of junction bases outside the gene matches. Points on this clone: The clone's antigen remains unknown. Per-base qualities were not stored, and no clone one base away is much larger.

Material: naive CD4+ T cells from PBMCs. The cell subset or site label, read with the paper, signifies: CD45RA+ positively selected. The chain links TRBV11-2 with TRBJ2-1; TRBD2 matches 9 bases in the middle. The sequence was collected from a man younger than 35 in good health. Some clones in this sample may be carry-over from other donors' samples. The DNA reads TGTGCCAGCACCGCTTGGGCGGGAGGGAGTTGGGATGAGCAGTTCTTC. Its amino acids are CASTAWAGGSWDEQFF.